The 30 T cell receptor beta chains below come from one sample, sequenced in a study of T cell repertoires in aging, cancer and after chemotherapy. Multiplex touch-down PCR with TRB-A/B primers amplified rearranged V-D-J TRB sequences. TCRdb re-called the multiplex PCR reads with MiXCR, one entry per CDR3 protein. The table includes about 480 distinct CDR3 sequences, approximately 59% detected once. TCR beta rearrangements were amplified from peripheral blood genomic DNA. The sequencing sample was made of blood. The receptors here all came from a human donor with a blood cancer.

CDR3 DNA: TGTGCCAGCAGCTTAAAAATGGGGGGGGCAGAGGGCTACACCTTC. It specifies CASSLKMGGAEGYTF. The rearrangement uses TRBV13 and TRBJ1-2; a weak D match, TRBD1 (6 bases). V was pared by 2 bases and J by 8 bases, with 18 bases between. The germline CDR1 and CDR2 sequences are PRHDT and FYEKMQ (reference sequence). This CDR3 contains 15 residues.

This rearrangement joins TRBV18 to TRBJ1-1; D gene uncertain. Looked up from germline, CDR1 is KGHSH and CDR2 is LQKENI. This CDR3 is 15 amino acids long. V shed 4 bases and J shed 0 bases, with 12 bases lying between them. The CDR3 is CASSRTPRMNTEAFF. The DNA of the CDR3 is TGTGCCAGCTCACGCACACCGAGGATGAACACTGAAGCTTTCTTT.

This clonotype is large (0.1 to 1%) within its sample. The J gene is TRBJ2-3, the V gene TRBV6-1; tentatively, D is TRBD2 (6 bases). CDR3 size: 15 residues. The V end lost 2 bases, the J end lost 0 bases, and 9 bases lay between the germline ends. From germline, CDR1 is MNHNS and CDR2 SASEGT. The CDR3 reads CASSERLASTDTQYF. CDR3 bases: TGTGCCAGCAGTGAAAGGCTAGCGAGCACAGATACGCAGTATTTT.

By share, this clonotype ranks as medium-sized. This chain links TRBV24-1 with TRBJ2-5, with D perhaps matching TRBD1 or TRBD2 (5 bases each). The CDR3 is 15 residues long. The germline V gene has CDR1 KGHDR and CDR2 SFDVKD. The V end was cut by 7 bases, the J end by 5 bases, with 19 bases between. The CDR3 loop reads CATSEARGADETQYF. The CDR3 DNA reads TGTGCCACCAGCGAGGCGAGGGGCGCGGATGAGACCCAGTACTTC.

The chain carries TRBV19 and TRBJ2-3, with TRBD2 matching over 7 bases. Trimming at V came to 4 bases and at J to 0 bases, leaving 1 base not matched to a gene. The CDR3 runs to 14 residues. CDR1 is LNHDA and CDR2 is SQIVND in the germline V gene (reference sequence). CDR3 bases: TGTGCCAGTAGTAGGGGGGGGAGCACAGATACGCAGTATTTT. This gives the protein CASSRGGSTDTQYF.

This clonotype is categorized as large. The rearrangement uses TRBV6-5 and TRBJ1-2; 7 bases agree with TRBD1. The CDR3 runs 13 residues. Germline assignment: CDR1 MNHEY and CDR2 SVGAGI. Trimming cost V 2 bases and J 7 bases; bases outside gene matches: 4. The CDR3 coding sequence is TGTGCCAGCAGTTACGACAGGGCAGGTGGCTACACCTTC. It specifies CASSYDRAGGYTF.

The CDR3 region is CASSLAGVSYEQYF. CDR3 bases: TGTGCCAGCAGCTTGGCAGGGGTCTCCTACGAGCAGTACTTC. The chain couples TRBV5-6 to TRBJ2-7; TRBD1 is a possible D gene (6 bases). Trimming stripped 0 bases from V and 0 bases from J, with 7 bases between. This CDR3 spans 14 amino acids. CDR1 and CDR2 (germline): SGHDT, YYEEEE.

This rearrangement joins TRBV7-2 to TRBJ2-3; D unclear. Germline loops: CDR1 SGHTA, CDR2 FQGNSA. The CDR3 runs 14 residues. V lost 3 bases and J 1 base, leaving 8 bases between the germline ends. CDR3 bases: TGTGCCAGCAGCTTGGGAAGCCGCACAGATACGCAGTATTTT. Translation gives CASSLGSRTDTQYF.

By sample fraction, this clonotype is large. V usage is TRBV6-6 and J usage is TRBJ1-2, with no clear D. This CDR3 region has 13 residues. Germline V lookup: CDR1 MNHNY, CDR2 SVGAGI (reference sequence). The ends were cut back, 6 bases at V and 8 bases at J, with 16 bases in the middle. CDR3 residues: CASSLAPPVGYTF. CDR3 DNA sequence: TGTGCCAGCAGCCTGGCCCCTCCTGTAGGCTACACCTTC.

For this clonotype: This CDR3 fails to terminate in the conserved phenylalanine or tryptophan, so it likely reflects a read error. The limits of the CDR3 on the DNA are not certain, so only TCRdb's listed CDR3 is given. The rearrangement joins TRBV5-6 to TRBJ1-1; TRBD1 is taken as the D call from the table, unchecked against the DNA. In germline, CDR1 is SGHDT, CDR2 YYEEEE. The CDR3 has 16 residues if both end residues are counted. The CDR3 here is CASSFPPGDMNTEAFG.

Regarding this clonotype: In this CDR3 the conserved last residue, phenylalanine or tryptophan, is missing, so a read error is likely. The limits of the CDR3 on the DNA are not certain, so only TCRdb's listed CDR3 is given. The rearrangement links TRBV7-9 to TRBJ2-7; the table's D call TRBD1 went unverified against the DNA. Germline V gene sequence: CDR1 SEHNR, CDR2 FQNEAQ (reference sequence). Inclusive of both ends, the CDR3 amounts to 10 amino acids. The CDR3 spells CASSLGRGGT.

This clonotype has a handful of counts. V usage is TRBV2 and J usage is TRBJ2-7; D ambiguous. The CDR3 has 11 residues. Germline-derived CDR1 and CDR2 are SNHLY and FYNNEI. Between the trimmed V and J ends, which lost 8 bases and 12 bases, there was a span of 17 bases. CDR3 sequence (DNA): TGTGCCAGCCGTTTCTGGCCAAACGGGTACTTC. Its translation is CASRFWPNGYF.

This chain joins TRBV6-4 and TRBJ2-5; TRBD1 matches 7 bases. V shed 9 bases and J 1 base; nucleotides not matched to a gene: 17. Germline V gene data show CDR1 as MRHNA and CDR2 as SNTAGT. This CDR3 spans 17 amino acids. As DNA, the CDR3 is TGTGCCAGGGTCGAAACTCCCGGGACAGACTTCCAAGAGACCCAGTACTTC. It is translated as CARVETPGTDFQETQYF.

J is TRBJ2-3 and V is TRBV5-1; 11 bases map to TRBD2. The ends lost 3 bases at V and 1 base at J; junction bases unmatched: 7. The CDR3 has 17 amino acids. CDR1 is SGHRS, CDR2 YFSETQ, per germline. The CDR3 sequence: CASSWGTSGLRTDTQYF. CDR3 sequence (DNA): TGCGCCAGCAGCTGGGGGACTAGCGGACTCCGCACAGATACGCAGTATTTT.

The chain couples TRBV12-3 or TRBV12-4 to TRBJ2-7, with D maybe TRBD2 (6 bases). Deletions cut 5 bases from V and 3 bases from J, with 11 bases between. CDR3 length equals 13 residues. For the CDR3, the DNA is TGTGCCAGCAGTCTCCAGCGGGTCTACGAGCAGTACTTC. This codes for CASSLQRVYEQYF.

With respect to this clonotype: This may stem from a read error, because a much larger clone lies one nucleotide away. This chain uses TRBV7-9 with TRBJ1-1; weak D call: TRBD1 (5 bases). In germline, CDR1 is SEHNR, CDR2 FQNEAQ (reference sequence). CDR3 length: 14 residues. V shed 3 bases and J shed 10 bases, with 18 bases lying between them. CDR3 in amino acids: CASSFYGKSGVAFF. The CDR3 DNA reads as TGTGCCAGCAGCTTTTATGGGAAATCGGGGGTAGCTTTCTTT.

The chain's CDR3 is CASSLEGPNTEAFF. CDR3 DNA sequence: TGCGCCAGCAGCTTGGAGGGCCCGAACACTGAAGCTTTCTTT. The gene calls are TRBV5-1 and TRBJ1-1; D gene unclear. This CDR3 contains 14 residues. In germline, CDR1 is SGHRS, CDR2 YFSETQ. Trimming cost V 0 bases and J 1 base, with 7 bases left between them.

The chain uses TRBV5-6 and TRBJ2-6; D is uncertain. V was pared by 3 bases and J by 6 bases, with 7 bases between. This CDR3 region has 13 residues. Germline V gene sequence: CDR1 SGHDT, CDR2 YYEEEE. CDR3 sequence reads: CASSWLSANVLTF. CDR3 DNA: TGTGCCAGCAGCTGGTTGTCGGCCAACGTCCTGACTTTC.

Here the CDR3 reads CASSWPAWGNTIYF. The CDR3, as DNA: TGTGCCAGCAGTTGGCCGGCTTGGGGAAACACCATATATTTT. The chain is built from TRBV6-1 and TRBJ1-3; no firm D call. CDR1 and CDR2 from the germline V gene are MNHNS and SASEGT. The CDR3 spans 14 residues. V gave up 5 bases and J gave up 4 bases, with 12 bases separating them.

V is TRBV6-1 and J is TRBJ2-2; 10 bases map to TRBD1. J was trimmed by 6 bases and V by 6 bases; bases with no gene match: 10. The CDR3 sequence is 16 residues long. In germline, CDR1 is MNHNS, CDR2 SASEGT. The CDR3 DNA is TGTGCCAGCAGCTCAAAGACAGGGGGCTTGGCCGGGGAGCTGTTTTTT. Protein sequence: CASSSKTGGLAGELFF.

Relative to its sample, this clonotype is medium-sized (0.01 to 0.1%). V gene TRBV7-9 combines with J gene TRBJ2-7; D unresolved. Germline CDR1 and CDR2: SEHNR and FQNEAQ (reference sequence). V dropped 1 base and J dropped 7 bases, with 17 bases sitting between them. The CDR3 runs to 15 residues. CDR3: CASSLGTVVGEEQYF. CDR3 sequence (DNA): TGTGCCAGCAGCTTAGGGACGGTGGTGGGTGAGGAGCAGTACTTC.

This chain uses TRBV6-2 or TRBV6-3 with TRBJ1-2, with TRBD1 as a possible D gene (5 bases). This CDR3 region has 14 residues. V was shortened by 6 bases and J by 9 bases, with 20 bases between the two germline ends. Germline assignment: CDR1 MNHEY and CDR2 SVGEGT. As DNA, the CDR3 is TGTGCCAGCAGGTACGCGAGCCTAGGGGATTGCTACACCTTC. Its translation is CASRYASLGDCYTF.

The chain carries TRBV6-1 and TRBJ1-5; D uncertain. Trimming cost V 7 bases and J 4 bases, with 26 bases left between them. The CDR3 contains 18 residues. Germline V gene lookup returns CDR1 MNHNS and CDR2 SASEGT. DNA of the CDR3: TGTGCCAGCAACCTAAGGGAGCAGGACCTCTTACGGAATCAGCCCCAGCATTTT. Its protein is CASNLREQDLLRNQPQHF.

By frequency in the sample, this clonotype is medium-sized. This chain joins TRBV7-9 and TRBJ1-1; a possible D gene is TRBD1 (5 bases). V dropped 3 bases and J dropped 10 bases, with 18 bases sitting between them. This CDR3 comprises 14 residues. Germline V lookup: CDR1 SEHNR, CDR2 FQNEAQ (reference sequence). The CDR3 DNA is TGTGCCAGCAGCTTTTATGGGGAATCGGGGGTAGCTTTCTTT. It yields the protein CASSFYGESGVAFF.

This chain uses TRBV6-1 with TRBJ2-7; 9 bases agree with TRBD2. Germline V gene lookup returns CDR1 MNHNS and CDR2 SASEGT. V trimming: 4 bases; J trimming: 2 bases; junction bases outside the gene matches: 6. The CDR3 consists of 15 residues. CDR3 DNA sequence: TGTGCCAGCAGTGCTTTGGGACTAGCAGCCTACGAGCAGTACTTC. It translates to CASSALGLAAYEQYF.

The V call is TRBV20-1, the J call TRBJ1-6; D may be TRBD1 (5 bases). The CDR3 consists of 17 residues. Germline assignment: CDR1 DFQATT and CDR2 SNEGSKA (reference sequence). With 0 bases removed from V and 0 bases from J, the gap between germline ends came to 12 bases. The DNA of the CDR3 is TGCAGTGCTAGAGATAGCGGGGCCCCCTCCTATAATTCACCCCTCCACTTT. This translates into CSARDSGAPSYNSPLHF.

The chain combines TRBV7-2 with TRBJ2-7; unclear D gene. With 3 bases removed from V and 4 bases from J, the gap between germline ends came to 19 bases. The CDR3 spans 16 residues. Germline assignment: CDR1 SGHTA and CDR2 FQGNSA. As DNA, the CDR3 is TGTGCCAGCAGCTTGCGCGTTGTCAGTCCTTTTTACGAGCAGTACTTC. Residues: CASSLRVVSPFYEQYF.

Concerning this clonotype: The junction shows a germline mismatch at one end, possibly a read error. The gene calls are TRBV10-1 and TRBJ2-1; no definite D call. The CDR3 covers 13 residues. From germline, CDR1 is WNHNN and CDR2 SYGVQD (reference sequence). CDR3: CASSPVDGNKQFF. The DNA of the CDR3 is TGCGCCAGCAGCCCAGTCGACGGCAATAAGCAGTTCTTC.

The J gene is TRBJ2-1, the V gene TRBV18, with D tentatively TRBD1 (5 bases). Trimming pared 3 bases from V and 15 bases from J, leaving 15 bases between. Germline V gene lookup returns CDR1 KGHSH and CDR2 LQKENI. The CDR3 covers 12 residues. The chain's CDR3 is CASSPADSLPFF. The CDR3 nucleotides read TGTGCCAGCTCACCGGCCGACAGCTTGCCGTTCTTC.

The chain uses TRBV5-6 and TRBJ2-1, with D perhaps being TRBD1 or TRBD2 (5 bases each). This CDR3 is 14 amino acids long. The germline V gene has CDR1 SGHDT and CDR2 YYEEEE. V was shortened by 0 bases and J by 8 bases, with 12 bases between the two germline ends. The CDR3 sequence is CASSLVLRDHEQFF. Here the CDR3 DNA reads TGTGCCAGCAGCTTGGTTCTCAGGGACCATGAGCAGTTCTTC.